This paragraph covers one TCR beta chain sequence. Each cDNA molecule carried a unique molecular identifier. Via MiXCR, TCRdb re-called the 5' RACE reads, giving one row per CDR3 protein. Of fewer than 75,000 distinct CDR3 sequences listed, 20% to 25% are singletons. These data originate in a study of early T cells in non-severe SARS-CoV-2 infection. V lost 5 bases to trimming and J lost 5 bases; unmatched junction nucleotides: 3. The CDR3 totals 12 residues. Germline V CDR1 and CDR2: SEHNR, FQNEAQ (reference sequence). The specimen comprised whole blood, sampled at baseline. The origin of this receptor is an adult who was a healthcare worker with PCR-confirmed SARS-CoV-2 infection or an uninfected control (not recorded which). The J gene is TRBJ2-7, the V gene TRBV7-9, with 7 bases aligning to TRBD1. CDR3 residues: CASSHRGDEQYF. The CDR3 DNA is TGTGCCAGCAGCCACAGGGGCGACGAGCAGTACTTC.